This T cell receptor (beta chain) was recovered during a study of shared clonotypes between healthy human individuals. Naive CD8 isolation took CD45RO-negative cells positively selected for CCR7 and excluded terminally differentiated effector memory CD45RA+ cells. HIV-negative, healthy adults without recent acute infections or vaccinations were the donors. Concerning this clone: The antigen is undetermined.

The repertoire was sequenced with immunoSEQ multiplex PCR; TCRdb's copy has only in-frame clones and lacks some. The table records about 2.1 million clones, around 93% of them present only once. The J segment lost 5 bases and the V segment lost 6 bases, leaving 13 bases of the junction unmatched. The CDR3 totals 15 residues. The V gene's germline CDR1 is MDHEN and CDR2 SYDVKM. Findings of the study overall: Generation of non-shared clonotypes was less probable than generation of clonotypes shared by all four donors.

The rearrangement uses TRBV28 and TRBJ2-7, with 7 nucleotides matching TRBD2. This receptor was obtained from a man between 18 and 29 years old in good health. Some clones in this sample may be carry-over from other donors' samples. Sequencing used naive CD8+ T cells from PBMCs. CDR3 residues: CASSRRWGGPDEQYF. The CDR3 region has the DNA TGTGCCAGCAGCCGCCGTTGGGGAGGGCCCGACGAGCAGTACTTC.